These T cell receptor beta chains were read from a single sample in a study of technical replicates of blood from a few donors. The data were produced by immunoSEQ multiplex PCR, yet TCRdb's version contains in-frame clones alone and is incomplete. The sample holds tens of thousands of clones, roughly 95% seen once. Sequencing was performed on T cells isolated from PBMCs. Source of these receptors: a human donor in good health. The CDR3 runs from the conserved cysteine through the conserved F or W. D genes are given only for firm matches. Expanded clones get a size class; other rows say once, few or many, or leave the size out.

j_call	v_call	clone_size	d_call	cdr3_length	cdr3_nt	cdr3_aa
TRBJ2-5	TRBV7-9	-	TRBD1	13	TGTGCCAGCAGCTTGGACAGGGGTGAGACCCAGTACTTC	CASSLDRGETQYF
TRBJ1-2	TRBV20-1	-	-	10	TGCAGTGCTTCAGGGGACGGCTACACCTTC	CSASGDGYTF
TRBJ1-1	TRBV6-5	-	-	15	TGTGCCAGCAGTTACGCGAGCGGGGGGAGCACTGAAGCTTTCTTT	CASSYASGGSTEAFF
TRBJ2-7	TRBV19	few	TRBD2	16	TGTGCCAGTAGTATAGGTGGTAGCGGGAGGGCCCGGGAGCAGTACTTC	CASSIGGSGRAREQYF
TRBJ1-1	TRBV19	-	TRBD1	13	TGTGCCAGTAGTATTGGGACAGGGGGATCAGCTTTCTTT	CASSIGTGGSAFF
TRBJ2-1	TRBV27	-	TRBD2	15	TGTGCCAGCAGTGCCGGGACTAGCGGCTTCAATGAGCAGTTCTTC	CASSAGTSGFNEQFF
TRBJ2-1	TRBV30	-	TRBD1	13	TGTGCCTGGAGCTGGACAGGGAGCAATGAGCAGTTCTTC	CAWSWTGSNEQFF
TRBJ2-2	TRBV30	-	TRBD2	22	TGTGCCTGGAGTGTACTAGGTTTCCCCCCCTTTTATCTAGCGGGGTCGACCGGGGAGCTGTTTTTT	CAWSVLGFPPFYLAGSTGELFF
TRBJ1-5	TRBV28	-	-	14	TGTGCCAGCAGTTTTCGGGTGTACAATCAGCCCCAGCATTTT	CASSFRVYNQPQHF
TRBJ2-3	TRBV19	-	-	12	TGTGCCAGCAGTTCTAGCGCAGATACGCAGTATTTT	CASSSSADTQYF
TRBJ2-3	TRBV5-1	-	-	14	TGCGCCAGCAGCTTGGCAGGGGCCACAGATACGCAGTATTTT	CASSLAGATDTQYF
TRBJ1-2	TRBV21-1	-	-	9	TGTGCCAGCAGCGAGCGCTACGCCTTC	CASSERYAF
TRBJ1-5	TRBV6-1	few	-	13	TGTGCCAGCAGTCATAGTCCCAATCAGCCCCAGCATTTT	CASSHSPNQPQHF
TRBJ2-7	TRBV30	-	TRBD2	13	TGTGCCTGGAACTCGGGAGGTTTTGGTGAGCAGTACTTC	CAWNSGGFGEQYF
TRBJ1-1	TRBV4-2	once	-	16	TGTGCCAGCAGCCAAGATAGGGGCGGGGGTGGCACTGAAGCTTTCTTT	CASSQDRGGGGTEAFF
TRBJ2-7	TRBV9	-	-	16	TGTGCCAGCAGCGCCAGCCCCAGAATCCTAGGAGGCGAGCAGTACTTC	CASSASPRILGGEQYF
TRBJ1-2	TRBV19	-	TRBD1	14	TGTGCCAGTAGTATAGCGGGGACAGGGTTTGGCTACACCTTC	CASSIAGTGFGYTF
TRBJ1-6	TRBV6-6	-	TRBD1	15	TGTGCCAGCAGTTACCTACCAGGGGGAAGTTCACCCCTCCACTTT	CASSYLPGGSSPLHF
TRBJ2-7	TRBV27	-	-	15	TGTGCCAGCAGTAGCTCCACCTACAGGGTACCCGAGCAGTACTTC	CASSSSTYRVPEQYF
TRBJ2-7	TRBV7-2	-	-	13	TGTGCCAGCAGCTTGTACAGGGACATGGAGCAGTACTTC	CASSLYRDMEQYF
TRBJ2-3	TRBV9	-	-	17	TGTGCCAGCAGCGTAGACGCTCTAGGGGGAGGCACAGATACGCAGTATTTT	CASSVDALGGGTDTQYF
TRBJ2-5	TRBV19	-	-	13	TGTGCCAGTAGTATAAGGGGTGGAGAGACCCAGTACTTC	CASSIRGGETQYF
TRBJ1-2	TRBV6-6	once	-	12	TGTGCCAGCAGTTACAAGGGAGGAGGCTACACCTTC	CASSYKGGGYTF
TRBJ2-1	TRBV5-1	-	TRBD2	16	TGCGCCAGCAGCTCCGGACTAGCGGGAGGGCTCAATGAGCAGTTCTTC	CASSSGLAGGLNEQFF
TRBJ1-4	TRBV2	-	TRBD1	18	TGTGCCAGCAGTGTTACCCCGCGACAGGGTTCAACTAATGAAAAACTGTTTTTT	CASSVTPRQGSTNEKLFF
TRBJ1-2	TRBV5-6	-	TRBD1	18	TGTGCCAGCAGCCTAGACAGGGAGATGCGGGGATGGGGGGCTGGCTACACCTTC	CASSLDREMRGWGAGYTF